The present T cell receptor (beta chain) was sequenced within a study of blood T cell repertoires in COVID-19. Study at large: The analysed material was cDNA or gDNA that came from T cells, B-cell-depleted T cells, or PBMCs.

Repertoires were generated with immunoSEQ multiplex PCR, while TCRdb's copy carries only in-frame clones and drops some. Of about 190,000 clones in the sample, more than 75% are singletons; the top ten hold around 16%. Between the trimmed V and J ends, which lost 4 bases and 8 bases, there was a span of 15 bases. The V gene's germline CDR1 is MDHEN and CDR2 SYDVKM. CDR3 length: 14 amino acids. This rearrangement joins TRBV28 to TRBJ1-5, with D hard to call. This clonotype was sampled from a woman between 45 and 65 years old with acute COVID-19. Material: PBMCs or T cells enriched from blood (not recorded which). CDR3 in DNA: TGTGCCAGCAGTTCGGCGATTACGCGGGAGCCCCAGCATTTT. Encoded protein: CASSSAITREPQHF.